These T cell receptor beta chains were read from a single sample in a study of CD8 T cells in Susac syndrome. TCRdb reanalysed the immunoSEQ multiplex PCR reads using MiXCR and keeps one entry per CDR3 protein. The table has 170,000 or so distinct CDR3 sequences, around 95% seen once; the top ten hold 0.16%. The sample consisted of CD8+ T cells from PBMCs. Source of these receptors: a human donor with multiple sclerosis. CDR3s include the opening cysteine and the closing phenylalanine or tryptophan. Fields, in order: D gene, clone size, J gene, V gene, CDR3 DNA, CDR3 protein. The D gene is left open where the match is weak. Part of the rows lack a size; the others show once, few, many or a class for expanded clones.

D gene: .
clone size: .
J gene: TRBJ2-5
V gene: TRBV14
CDR3 DNA: TGTGCCAGCAGCCAAGAGGTGGTGACTGAAAACTTTGAAGAGACCCAGTACTTC
CDR3 protein: CASSQEVVTENFEETQYF

D gene: .
clone size: .
J gene: TRBJ2-3
V gene: TRBV5-4
CDR3 DNA: TGTGCCAGCAGCTTGGCGGCCGGGCGGGGAAGAACAGATACGCAGTATTTT
CDR3 protein: CASSLAAGRGRTDTQYF

D gene: .
clone size: .
J gene: TRBJ1-2
V gene: TRBV27
CDR3 DNA: TGTGCCAGCAGTCCTACGGGCAGGGCGAGAGGCTACACCTTC
CDR3 protein: CASSPTGRARGYTF

D gene: .
clone size: .
J gene: TRBJ1-1
V gene: TRBV25-1
CDR3 DNA: TGTGCCAGCAGTGAATCCTGGGGGAGGACTGAAGCTTTCTTT
CDR3 protein: CASSESWGRTEAFF

D gene: .
clone size: .
J gene: TRBJ2-7
V gene: TRBV25-1
CDR3 DNA: TGTGCCAGCAGTGAATTGGGGGACGGCTACGAGCAGTACTTC
CDR3 protein: CASSELGDGYEQYF

D gene: TRBD1
clone size: .
J gene: TRBJ1-1
V gene: TRBV28
CDR3 DNA: TGTGCCAGCAGTCTGCGACAGGGTGGGATCTACACTGAAGCTTTCTTT
CDR3 protein: CASSLRQGGIYTEAFF

D gene: .
clone size: .
J gene: TRBJ2-7
V gene: TRBV5-6
CDR3 DNA: TGTGCCAGCAGCGTCGTCGAGAGCTCCTACGAGCAGTACTTC
CDR3 protein: CASSVVESSYEQYF

D gene: TRBD2
clone size: .
J gene: TRBJ2-7
V gene: TRBV6-1
CDR3 DNA: TGTGCCAGCAGTATTCTAGCGGGGGTCGACTCCTACGAGCAGTACTTC
CDR3 protein: CASSILAGVDSYEQYF

D gene: .
clone size: .
J gene: TRBJ1-6
V gene: TRBV14
CDR3 DNA: TGTGCCAGCAGCCCAGGCTATGGTTCACCCCTCCACTTT
CDR3 protein: CASSPGYGSPLHF

D gene: .
clone size: once
J gene: TRBJ2-7
V gene: TRBV9
CDR3 DNA: TGTGCCAGCGGGCCCCTCAACGAGCAGTACTTC
CDR3 protein: CASGPLNEQYF

D gene: .
clone size: .
J gene: TRBJ2-7
V gene: TRBV3-1
CDR3 DNA: TGTGCCAGCAGCCATGGAGGGCGGGACGAGCAGTACTTC
CDR3 protein: CASSHGGRDEQYF

D gene: .
clone size: .
J gene: TRBJ2-7
V gene: TRBV2
CDR3 DNA: TGTGCCAGCAGTGAAAGGTGGGACGAGCAGTACTTC
CDR3 protein: CASSERWDEQYF

D gene: .
clone size: once
J gene: TRBJ1-2
V gene: TRBV14
CDR3 DNA: TGTGCCAGCAGCCTTGACATTCGCTATGGCTACACCTTC
CDR3 protein: CASSLDIRYGYTF

D gene: .
clone size: .
J gene: TRBJ1-2
V gene: TRBV29-1
CDR3 DNA: TGCAGCGTCGCGGATCCCTATGGCTACACCTTC
CDR3 protein: CSVADPYGYTF

D gene: .
clone size: .
J gene: TRBJ2-1
V gene: TRBV6-6
CDR3 DNA: TGTGCCAGCCAAGGACGGCACAATGAGCAGTTCTTC
CDR3 protein: CASQGRHNEQFF

D gene: .
clone size: .
J gene: TRBJ1-4
V gene: TRBV20-1
CDR3 DNA: TGCAGTGCTAGGGCTCCGGGACAAGATCCTGAAAAACTGTTTTTT
CDR3 protein: CSARAPGQDPEKLFF

D gene: .
clone size: .
J gene: TRBJ2-7
V gene: TRBV29-1
CDR3 DNA: TGCAGCGTTGAAAAACAGGGCCAATCCTACGAGCAGTACTTC
CDR3 protein: CSVEKQGQSYEQYF

D gene: .
clone size: .
J gene: TRBJ2-1
V gene: TRBV27
CDR3 DNA: TGTGCCAGCAGTTTCGGGAGCTCCTACAATGAGCAGTTCTTC
CDR3 protein: CASSFGSSYNEQFF

D gene: TRBD2
clone size: .
J gene: TRBJ2-5
V gene: TRBV14
CDR3 DNA: TGTGCCAGCAGTCATACTAGCGGGGCCGGGGAGACCCAGTACTTC
CDR3 protein: CASSHTSGAGETQYF

D gene: .
clone size: .
J gene: TRBJ2-3
V gene: TRBV27
CDR3 DNA: TGTGCCAGCGGGGCGACTGAGGATACGCAGTATTTT
CDR3 protein: CASGATEDTQYF

D gene: TRBD1
clone size: .
J gene: TRBJ1-1
V gene: TRBV27
CDR3 DNA: TGTGCCAGCAGTTTCCGGGCTGGACAGGTTGAAGCTTTCTTT
CDR3 protein: CASSFRAGQVEAFF

D gene: .
clone size: .
J gene: TRBJ2-1
V gene: TRBV29-1
CDR3 DNA: TGCAGCGTTGAAGGGGGCCGGCGCCGGAATGAGCAGTTCTTC
CDR3 protein: CSVEGGRRRNEQFF

D gene: .
clone size: .
J gene: TRBJ2-2
V gene: TRBV9
CDR3 DNA: TGTGCCAGCAGCGCCCCCATGGGCGGGGAGCTGTTTTTT
CDR3 protein: CASSAPMGGELFF

D gene: .
clone size: .
J gene: TRBJ1-5
V gene: TRBV27
CDR3 DNA: TGTGCCAGCAGTTTATCGGGTTATAGCAATCAGCCCCAGCATTTT
CDR3 protein: CASSLSGYSNQPQHF

D gene: .
clone size: .
J gene: TRBJ2-1
V gene: TRBV20-1
CDR3 DNA: TGCAGTGCTAGAGGTGGGAGCTCCTACAATGAGCAGTTCTTC
CDR3 protein: CSARGGSSYNEQFF

D gene: .
clone size: .
J gene: TRBJ1-2
V gene: TRBV13
CDR3 DNA: TGTGCCAGCAGCTCAGCGAGACAGGCGTGGGGCTACACCTTC
CDR3 protein: CASSSARQAWGYTF

D gene: .
clone size: .
J gene: TRBJ2-5
V gene: TRBV2
CDR3 DNA: TGTGCCAGCAGTGACGGAGGGAACCAAGAGACCCAGTACTTC
CDR3 protein: CASSDGGNQETQYF

D gene: .
clone size: .
J gene: TRBJ1-2
V gene: TRBV9
CDR3 DNA: TGTGCCAGCAGCGGAGGAAGGACAGCGGAATATGGCTACACCTTC
CDR3 protein: CASSGGRTAEYGYTF

D gene: TRBD2
clone size: .
J gene: TRBJ2-1
V gene: TRBV7-9
CDR3 DNA: TGTGCCAGCAGCCGAGTAGCGGGGTTCTACAATGAGCAGTTCTTC
CDR3 protein: CASSRVAGFYNEQFF

D gene: TRBD1
clone size: .
J gene: TRBJ2-4
V gene: TRBV7-9
CDR3 DNA: TGTGCCAGCAGCCCGCGACAGGGTACGGTCATTCAGTACTTC
CDR3 protein: CASSPRQGTVIQYF

D gene: .
clone size: once
J gene: TRBJ2-5
V gene: TRBV5-6
CDR3 DNA: TGTGCCAGCAGCTTGGGGCAGGGAATAGAGACCCAGTACTTC
CDR3 protein: CASSLGQGIETQYF

D gene: TRBD1
clone size: .
J gene: TRBJ1-5
V gene: TRBV12-3/TRBV12-4
CDR3 DNA: TGTGCCAGCAGTCCCACTCAGGACAGGTCGGGTCAGCCCCAGCATTTT
CDR3 protein: CASSPTQDRSGQPQHF

D gene: .
clone size: .
J gene: TRBJ1-2
V gene: TRBV18
CDR3 DNA: TGTGCCAGCTCACCCCAGACAGACTATGGCTACACCTTC
CDR3 protein: CASSPQTDYGYTF